The 14 T cell receptor beta chains below all came from one sample that was sequenced in a study of blood T cell repertoires in COVID-19. Method: immunoSEQ multiplex PCR; TCRdb's copy keeps in-frame clones and lacks some. The sample has roughly 38,000 clones; 60% to 85% are singletons. Sequencing input: peripheral blood. All receptors come from a man aged 55 to 70 with active COVID-19.

This chain uses TRBV5-1 with TRBJ1-2, with TRBD1 matching over 7 bases. The CDR3 consists of 13 residues. The V gene end was trimmed by 2 bases and the J gene end by 7 bases; junction bases not matched to a gene: 5. Germline V CDR1 and CDR2: SGHRS, YFSETQ. In nucleotides, the CDR3 is TGCGCCAGCAGCTTAGGGGGCGCCTTTGGCTACACCTTC. It encodes CASSLGGAFGYTF.

The chain has TRBV7-8 and TRBJ2-3; 8 bases are shared with TRBD2. V dropped 5 bases and J dropped 2; count of bases not matched to a gene: 9. The germline V gene has CDR1 SGHVS and CDR2 FQNEAQ. The CDR3 extends over 16 amino acids. CDR3: CASSRLTSGYTDTQYF. Here the CDR3 DNA reads TGTGCCAGCAGCCGACTAACTAGCGGCTACACAGATACGCAGTATTTT. Combining the CDR3 with reference TRBV7-8 and TRBJ2-3 gives the whole variable domain GAGVSQSPRYKVAKRGQDVALRCDPISGHVSLFWYQQALGQGPEFLTYFQNEAQLDKSGLPSDRFFAERPEGSVSTLKIQRTQQEDSAVYLCASSRLTSGYTDTQYFGPGTRLTVL.

This clone came up once. The chain uses TRBV7-9 and TRBJ2-7; 11 bases align to TRBD2. V lost 5 bases, J lost 6 bases, and 3 bases stayed unmatched. From germline, CDR1 is SEHNR and CDR2 FQNEAQ (reference sequence). CDR3 size: 13 residues. Written as DNA, the CDR3 is TGTGCCAGCAGCCGCCTAGCGGGAGGCGAGCAGTACTTC. This gives the protein CASSRLAGGEQYF. Using reference TRBV7-9 and TRBJ2-7 for the parts outside the CDR3, the full variable domain is DTGVSQNPRHKITKRGQNVTFRCDPISEHNRLYWYRQTLGQGPEFLTYFQNEAQLEKSRLLSDRFSAERPKGSFSTLEIQRTEQGDSAMYLCASSRLAGGEQYFGPGTRLTVT.

V gene TRBV5-4 combines with J gene TRBJ1-1; D uncertain. Germline V gives CDR1 SGHNT, CDR2 YYREEE (reference sequence). The CDR3 totals 12 residues. Between the trimmed V and J ends, which lost 0 bases and 9 bases, there was a span of 9 bases. The CDR3 here is CASSLAAGKAFF. CDR3 in DNA: TGTGCCAGCAGCTTGGCCGCGGGGAAAGCTTTCTTT.

The V gene is TRBV6-5, the J gene TRBJ1-2, with D possibly matching TRBD1 (6 bases). Trimming removed 10 bases at V and 4 bases at J, with 16 bases between. The V gene's germline CDR1 is MNHEY and CDR2 SVGAGI. This CDR3 spans 13 amino acids. CDR3 DNA sequence: TGTGCCACCTCGATTGGGGGCCGCTATGGCTACACCTTC. Translating it yields CATSIGGRYGYTF.

J is TRBJ2-5 and V is TRBV25-1, with 13 bases lining up with TRBD2. V was clipped by 3 bases and J by 6 bases; unmatched bases: 4. The CDR3 contains 15 residues. Germline CDR1 is MGHDK and CDR2 is SYGVNS. The CDR3 nucleotides read TGTGCCAGCAGTGACTCGACTAGCGGGGGGAAGACCCAGTACTTC. Amino acids: CASSDSTSGGKTQYF.

V and J are TRBV27 and TRBJ2-2, with 11 bases identical to TRBD2. The ends lost 3 bases at V and 5 bases at J; junction bases unmatched: 14. Germline values: CDR1 MNHEY, CDR2 SMNVEV (reference sequence). The CDR3 sequence is 19 residues long. The DNA of the CDR3 is TGTGCCAGCAGTTTTCGTGGGCCTAGCGGGGGGCCAGGGACCGGGGAGCTGTTTTTT. As protein: CASSFRGPSGGPGTGELFF.

This chain joins TRBV11-2 and TRBJ2-1, with D possibly matching TRBD1 (5 bases). Germline V gives CDR1 SGHAT, CDR2 FQNNGV. The CDR3 covers 15 residues. Trimming left V 2 bases short and J 5 bases short, with 13 bases between. The chain's CDR3 is CASSLQWGLDNEQFF. In DNA form, the CDR3 reads TGTGCCAGCAGCTTACAATGGGGCTTGGACAATGAGCAGTTCTTC.

The rearrangement links TRBV6-2 or TRBV6-3 to TRBJ2-5; 10 positions agree with TRBD2. V gave up 4 bases and J gave up 1 base; unmatched junction bases: 3. The CDR3 has 15 amino acids. Germline V gives CDR1 MNHEY, CDR2 SVGEGT. The CDR3, as DNA: TGTGCCAGCAGTTTCCCTAGCGGGGGCCAAGAGACCCAGTACTTC. Translation gives CASSFPSGGQETQYF.

The chain combines TRBV5-4 with TRBJ2-3; 9 positions agree with TRBD2. This CDR3 contains 18 residues. Germline loops: CDR1 SGHNT, CDR2 YYREEE (reference sequence). Trimming removed 4 bases from V and 0 bases from J; junction bases left unmatched: 12. The CDR3 nucleotides read TGTGCCAGCAGCCGGGGAGCGGGAGGACCAATTAGCACAGATACGCAGTATTTT. Encoded protein: CASSRGAGGPISTDTQYF. Full variable domain (remainder filled in from reference TRBV5-4 and TRBJ2-3): ETGVTQSPTHLIKTRGQQVTLRCSSQSGHNTVSWYQQALGQGPQFIFQYYREEENGRGNFPPRFSGLQFPNYSSELNVNALELDDSALYLCASSRGAGGPISTDTQYFGPGTRLTVL.

This chain joins TRBV7-5 and TRBJ1-4; the DNA was not compared with TRBD1, the D call given in the table. TRBV7-5 is described as a pseudogene. There are 11 residues in the CDR3. CDR3 nucleotide sequence: TGTGCCAGAAGCCGGACAGAAAAACTGTTTTTT. Amino acids: CARSRTEKLFF.

The V and J genes are TRBV6-6 and TRBJ1-2; no definite D call. V was trimmed by 0 bases and J by 13 bases, leaving 18 bases between them. This CDR3 contains 14 residues. Germline V CDR1 and CDR2: MNHNY, SVGAGI (reference sequence). The CDR3 nucleotides are TGTGCCAGCAGTTACTCGGAGGGTGGAGTATATTGCACCTTC. This encodes CASSYSEGGVYCTF.

The rearrangement joins TRBV11-2 to TRBJ2-5; 7 bases are shared with TRBD1. CDR1 and CDR2 (germline): SGHAT, FQNNGV. This CDR3 comprises 15 residues. The trim removed 4 bases at V and 7 bases at J, leaving 12 bases unmatched. Written as DNA, the CDR3 is TGTGCCAGCAGCTCCCTCATTGGACAGGCTAGGACCCAGTACTTC. Protein: CASSSLIGQARTQYF.

The CDR3 spells CASSEGAGAEGYSYTF. The CDR3 bases are TGTGCCAGCAGTGAAGGTGCGGGGGCTGAGGGTTATAGCTACACCTTC. The chain employs TRBV2 and TRBJ1-2; D possibly corresponds to TRBD1 (6 bases). V was clipped by 1 base and J by 9 bases, with 21 bases between them. Germline V gene data show CDR1 as SNHLY and CDR2 as FYNNEI. There are 16 residues in the CDR3.